The entry below describes one T cell receptor beta chain. Original handling: Researchers report that nucleated cell counts were estimated from reference gene primer amplification. Produced via immunoSEQ multiplex PCR; TCRdb's table is partial and in-frame only. V and J calls and clone size come straight from that table; D and trimming were deduced from the DNA. The sample records 84,000 or so clones, 80% being singletons. The germline CDR1 and CDR2 sequences are LNHDA and SQIVND (reference sequence). The V gene end was trimmed by 1 base and the J gene end by 4 bases; junction bases not matched to a gene: 8. This CDR3 region has 17 residues. The data stem from a study of blood T cell repertoires in COVID-19. About the research overall: Italy, Spain and the United States were the sources of the convalescent and acute COVID-19 samples.

This clonotype was obtained from a woman aged 80 or over with acute or convalescent COVID-19. Specimen: peripheral blood. The V and J genes are TRBV19 and TRBJ2-2; 8 nucleotides line up with TRBD1. The chain's CDR3 is CASSIGGQGRGTGELFF. CDR3 DNA: TGTGCCAGTAGTATAGGTGGACAGGGCCGTGGCACCGGGGAGCTGTTTTTT.